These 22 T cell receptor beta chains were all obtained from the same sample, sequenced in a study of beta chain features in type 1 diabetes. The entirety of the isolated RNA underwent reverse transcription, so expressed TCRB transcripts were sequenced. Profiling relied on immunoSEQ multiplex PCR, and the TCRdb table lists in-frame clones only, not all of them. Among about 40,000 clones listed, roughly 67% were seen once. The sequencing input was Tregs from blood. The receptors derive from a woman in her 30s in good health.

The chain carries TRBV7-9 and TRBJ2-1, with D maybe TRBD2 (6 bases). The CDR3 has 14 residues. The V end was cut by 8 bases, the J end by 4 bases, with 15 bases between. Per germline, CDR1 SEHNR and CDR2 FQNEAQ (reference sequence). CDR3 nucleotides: TGTGCCAGCCGGAGGGGTGGGGTGTACAATGAGCAGTTCTTC. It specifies CASRRGGVYNEQFF.

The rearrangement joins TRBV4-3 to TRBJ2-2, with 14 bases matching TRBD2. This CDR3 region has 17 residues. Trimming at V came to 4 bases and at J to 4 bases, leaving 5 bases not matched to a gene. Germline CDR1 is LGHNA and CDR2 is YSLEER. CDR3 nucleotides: TGCGCCAGCAGCCGCGGGACTAGCGGGAGTATCACCGGGGAGCTGTTTTTT. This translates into CASSRGTSGSITGELFF.

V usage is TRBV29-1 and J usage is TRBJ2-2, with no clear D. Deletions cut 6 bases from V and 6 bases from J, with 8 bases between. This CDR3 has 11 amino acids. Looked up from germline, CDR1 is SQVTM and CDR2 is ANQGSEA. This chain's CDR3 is CSVVSAGELFF. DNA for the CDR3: TGCAGCGTAGTAAGCGCCGGGGAGCTGTTTTTT.

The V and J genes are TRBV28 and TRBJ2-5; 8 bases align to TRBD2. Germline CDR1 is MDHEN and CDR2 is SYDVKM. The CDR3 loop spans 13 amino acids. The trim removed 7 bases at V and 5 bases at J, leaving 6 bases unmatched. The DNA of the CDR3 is TGTGCCAGCAAAACGGGAGGGCCGGAGACCCAGTACTTC. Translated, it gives CASKTGGPETQYF. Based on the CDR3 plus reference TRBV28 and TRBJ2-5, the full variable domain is DVKVTQSSRYLVKRTGEKVFLECVQDMDHENMFWYRQDPGLGLRLIYFSYDVKMKEKGDIPEGYSVSREKKERFSLILESASTNQTSMYLCASKTGGPETQYFGPGTRLLVL.

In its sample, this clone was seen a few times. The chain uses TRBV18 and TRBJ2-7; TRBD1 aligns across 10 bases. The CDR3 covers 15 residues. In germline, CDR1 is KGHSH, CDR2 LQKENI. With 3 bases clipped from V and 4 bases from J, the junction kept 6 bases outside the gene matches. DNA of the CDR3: TGTGCCAGCTCACCGACAGGGGGCTCGTTATACGAGCAGTACTTC. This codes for CASSPTGGSLYEQYF.

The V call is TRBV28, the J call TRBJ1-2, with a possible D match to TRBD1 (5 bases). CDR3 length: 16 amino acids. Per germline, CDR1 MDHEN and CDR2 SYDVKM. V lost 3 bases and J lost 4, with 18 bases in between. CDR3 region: CASSFVGRGVVYGYTF. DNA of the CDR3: TGTGCCAGCAGTTTTGTAGGACGGGGGGTCGTCTATGGCTACACCTTC.

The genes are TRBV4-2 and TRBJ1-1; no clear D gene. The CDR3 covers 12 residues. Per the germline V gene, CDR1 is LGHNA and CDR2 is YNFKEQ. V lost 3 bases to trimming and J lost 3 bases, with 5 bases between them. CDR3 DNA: TGTGCCAGCAGCCAGTTCGACACTGAAGCTTTCTTT. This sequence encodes CASSQFDTEAFF.

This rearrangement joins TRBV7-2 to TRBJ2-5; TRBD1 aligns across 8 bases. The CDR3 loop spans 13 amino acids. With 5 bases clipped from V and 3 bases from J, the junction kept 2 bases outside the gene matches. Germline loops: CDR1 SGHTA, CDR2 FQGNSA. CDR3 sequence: CASSQQGEETQYF. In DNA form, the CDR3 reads TGTGCCAGCAGCCAACAGGGGGAAGAGACCCAGTACTTC.

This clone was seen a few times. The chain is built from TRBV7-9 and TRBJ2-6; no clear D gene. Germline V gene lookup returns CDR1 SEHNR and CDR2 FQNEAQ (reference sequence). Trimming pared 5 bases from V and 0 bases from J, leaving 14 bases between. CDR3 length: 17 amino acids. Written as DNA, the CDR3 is TGTGCCAGCAGCCCGCCTCGGCGGAGCTCTGGGGCCAACGTCCTGACTTTC. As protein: CASSPPRRSSGANVLTF.

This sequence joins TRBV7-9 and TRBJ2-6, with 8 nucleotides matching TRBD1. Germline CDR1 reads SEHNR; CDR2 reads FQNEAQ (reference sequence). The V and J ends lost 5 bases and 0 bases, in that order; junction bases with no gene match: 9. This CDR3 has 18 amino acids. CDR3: CASSRPGGGSSGANVLTF. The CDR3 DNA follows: TGTGCCAGCAGCCGCCCAGGGGGCGGCAGCTCTGGGGCCAACGTCCTGACTTTC.

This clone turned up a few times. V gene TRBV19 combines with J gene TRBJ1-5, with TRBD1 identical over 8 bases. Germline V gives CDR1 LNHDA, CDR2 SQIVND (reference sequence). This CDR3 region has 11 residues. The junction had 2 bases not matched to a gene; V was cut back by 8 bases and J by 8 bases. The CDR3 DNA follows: TGTGCCAGTTCGACAGGGGAGCCCCAGCATTTT. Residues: CASSTGEPQHF.

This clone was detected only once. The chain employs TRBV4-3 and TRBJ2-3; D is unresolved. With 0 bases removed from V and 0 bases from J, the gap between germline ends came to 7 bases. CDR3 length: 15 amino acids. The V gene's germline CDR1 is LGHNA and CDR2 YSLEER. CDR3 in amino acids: CASSQDSRSTDTQYF. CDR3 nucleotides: TGCGCCAGCAGCCAAGATTCCCGGAGCACAGATACGCAGTATTTT.

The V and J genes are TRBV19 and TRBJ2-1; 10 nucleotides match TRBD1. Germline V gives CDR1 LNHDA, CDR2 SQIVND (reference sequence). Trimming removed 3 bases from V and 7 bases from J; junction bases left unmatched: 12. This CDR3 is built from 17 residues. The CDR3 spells CASSMHISGQGRNEQFF. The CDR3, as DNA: TGTGCCAGTAGTATGCATATTTCGGGACAGGGGAGGAATGAGCAGTTCTTC.

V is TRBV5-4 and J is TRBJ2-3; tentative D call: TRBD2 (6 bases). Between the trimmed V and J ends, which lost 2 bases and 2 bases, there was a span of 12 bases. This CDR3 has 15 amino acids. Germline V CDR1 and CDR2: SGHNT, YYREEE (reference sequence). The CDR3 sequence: CASSLGGRNTDTQYF. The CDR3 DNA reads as TGTGCCAGCAGCTTAGGAGGGCGAAACACAGATACGCAGTATTTT.

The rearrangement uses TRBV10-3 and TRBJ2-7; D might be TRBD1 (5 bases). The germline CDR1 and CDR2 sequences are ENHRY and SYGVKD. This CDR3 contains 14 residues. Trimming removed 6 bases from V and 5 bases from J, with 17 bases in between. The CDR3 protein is CAISNTGRVHEQYF. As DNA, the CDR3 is TGTGCCATCAGCAATACTGGCAGGGTCCACGAGCAGTACTTC.

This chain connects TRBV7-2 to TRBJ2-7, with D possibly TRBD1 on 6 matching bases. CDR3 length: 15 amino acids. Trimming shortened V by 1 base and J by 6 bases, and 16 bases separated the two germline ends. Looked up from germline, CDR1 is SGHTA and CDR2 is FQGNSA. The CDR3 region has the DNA TGTGCCAGCAGCTTAGTAGGGGGACATGTCGGCGAGCAGTACTTC. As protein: CASSLVGGHVGEQYF.

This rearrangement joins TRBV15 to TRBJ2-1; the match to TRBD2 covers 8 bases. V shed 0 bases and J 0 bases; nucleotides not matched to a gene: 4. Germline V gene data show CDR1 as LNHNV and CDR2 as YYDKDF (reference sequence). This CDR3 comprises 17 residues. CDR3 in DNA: TGTGCCACCAGCAGAGAGGGTAGCGGGGTCTCCTACAATGAGCAGTTCTTC. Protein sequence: CATSREGSGVSYNEQFF.

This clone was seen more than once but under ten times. For the CDR3, the DNA is TGTGCCAGCAGCCCTAGAGGGCTCACTGGCTACGAGCAGTACTTC. Protein sequence: CASSPRGLTGYEQYF. The V and J genes are TRBV6-1 and TRBJ2-7, with D possibly TRBD2 on 5 matching bases. CDR1 and CDR2 from the germline V gene are MNHNS and SASEGT. The V end was cut by 6 bases, the J end by 3 bases, with 18 bases between. The length of the CDR3 is 15 residues.

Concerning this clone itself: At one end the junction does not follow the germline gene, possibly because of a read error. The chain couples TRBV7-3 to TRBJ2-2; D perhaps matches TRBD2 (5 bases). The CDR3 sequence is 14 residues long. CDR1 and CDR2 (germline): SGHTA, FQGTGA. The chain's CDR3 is CASGRQAETGELSF. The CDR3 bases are TGTGCCAGCGGGCGGCAGGCCGAAACCGGGGAGCTGTCTTTT.

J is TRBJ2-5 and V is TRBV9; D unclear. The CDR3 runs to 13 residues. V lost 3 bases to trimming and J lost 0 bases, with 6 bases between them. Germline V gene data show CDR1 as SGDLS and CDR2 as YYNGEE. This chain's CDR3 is CASSARNQETQYF. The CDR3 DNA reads TGTGCCAGCAGCGCCAGAAACCAAGAGACCCAGTACTTC.

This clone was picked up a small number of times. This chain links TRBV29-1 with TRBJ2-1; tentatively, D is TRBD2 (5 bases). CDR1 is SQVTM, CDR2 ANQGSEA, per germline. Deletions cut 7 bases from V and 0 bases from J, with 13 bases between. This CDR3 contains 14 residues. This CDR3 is CSARDYNSYNEQFF. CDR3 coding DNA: TGCAGCGCTCGAGACTATAACTCCTACAATGAGCAGTTCTTC.

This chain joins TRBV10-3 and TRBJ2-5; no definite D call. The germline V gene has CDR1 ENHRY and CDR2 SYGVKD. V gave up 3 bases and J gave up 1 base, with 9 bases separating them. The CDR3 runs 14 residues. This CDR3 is CAISDTVSQETQYF. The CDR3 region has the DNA TGTGCCATCAGTGATACCGTCAGCCAAGAGACCCAGTACTTC.